This T cell receptor (beta chain) was retrieved from a study of brain T cells in children with intractable seizures. Study-wide results and caveats: HCMV serostatus was not known, and viral specificity came from CDR3 similarity only. Clones missing pre-surgery may reflect undersampling of that blood sample.

Profiled with immunoSEQ multiplex PCR; TCRdb holds only in-frame clones, not every one. The sample has roughly 120,000 clones, 94% seen once. Germline V CDR1 and CDR2: LNHDA, SQIVND (reference sequence). Trimming stripped 3 bases from V and 4 bases from J, with 9 bases between. The CDR3 is 13 residues long. Details on this clone: Antigen specificity is unknown. The sample has other DNA sequences that encode this CDR3 too.

Sequencing was limited to surgery cases with top T cell transcript signatures in brain tissue. Pre-surgery treatment included at least one anti-epileptic drug. The rearrangement uses TRBV19 and TRBJ1-2, with D possibly matching TRBD1 (6 bases). Source: peripheral blood, taken at surgery. The receptor was isolated from a boy in the first two years of life with hemimegalencephaly and intractable seizures. The CDR3 DNA reads TGTGCCAGTAGTATCGGGGGCAGCTATGGCTACACCTTC. Protein product: CASSIGGSYGYTF.